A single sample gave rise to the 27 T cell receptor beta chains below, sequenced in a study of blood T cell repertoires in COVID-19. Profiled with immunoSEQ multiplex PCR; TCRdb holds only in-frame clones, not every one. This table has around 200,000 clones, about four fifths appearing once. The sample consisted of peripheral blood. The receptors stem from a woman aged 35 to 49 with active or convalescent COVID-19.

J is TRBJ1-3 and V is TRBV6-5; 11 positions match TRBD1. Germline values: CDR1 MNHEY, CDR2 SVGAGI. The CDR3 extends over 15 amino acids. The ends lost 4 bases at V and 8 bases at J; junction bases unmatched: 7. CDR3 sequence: CASSSPRTGGYTIYF. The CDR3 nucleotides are TGTGCCAGCAGTTCCCCGAGGACAGGGGGCTACACCATATATTTT.

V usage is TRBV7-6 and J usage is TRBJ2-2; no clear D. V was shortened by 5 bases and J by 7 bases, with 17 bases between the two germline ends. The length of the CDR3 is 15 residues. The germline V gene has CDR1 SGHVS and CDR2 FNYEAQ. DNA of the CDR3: TGTGCCAGCAGCCGGAAACCGACTGTGGGCGGGGAGCTGTTTTTT. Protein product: CASSRKPTVGGELFF.

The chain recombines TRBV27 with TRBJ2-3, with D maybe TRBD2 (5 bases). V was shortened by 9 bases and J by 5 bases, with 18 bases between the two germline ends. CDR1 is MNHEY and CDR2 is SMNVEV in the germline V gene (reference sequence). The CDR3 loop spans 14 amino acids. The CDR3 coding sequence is TGTGCCAGTTCCTACCTTCCAGAGGGAGATACGCAGTATTTT. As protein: CASSYLPEGDTQYF.

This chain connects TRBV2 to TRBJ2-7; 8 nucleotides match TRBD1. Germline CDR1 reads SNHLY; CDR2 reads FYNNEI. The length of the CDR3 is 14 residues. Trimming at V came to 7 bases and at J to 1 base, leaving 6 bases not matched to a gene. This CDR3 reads CASNQDRASYEQYF. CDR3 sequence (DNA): TGTGCCAGCAATCAGGACAGGGCTTCCTACGAGCAGTACTTC.

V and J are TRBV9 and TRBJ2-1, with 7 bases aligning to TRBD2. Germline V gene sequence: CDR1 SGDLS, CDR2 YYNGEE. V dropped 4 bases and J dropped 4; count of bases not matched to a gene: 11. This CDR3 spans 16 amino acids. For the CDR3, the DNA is TGTGCCAGCAGCAAAACAACGGGGGGTCTTTACAATGAGCAGTTCTTC. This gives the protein CASSKTTGGLYNEQFF.

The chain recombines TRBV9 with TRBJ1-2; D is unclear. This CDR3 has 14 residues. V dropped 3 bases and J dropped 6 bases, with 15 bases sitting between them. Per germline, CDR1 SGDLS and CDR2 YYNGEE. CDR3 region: CASSAAFGRDGYTF. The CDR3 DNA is TGTGCCAGCAGCGCGGCCTTTGGGAGGGATGGCTACACCTTC.

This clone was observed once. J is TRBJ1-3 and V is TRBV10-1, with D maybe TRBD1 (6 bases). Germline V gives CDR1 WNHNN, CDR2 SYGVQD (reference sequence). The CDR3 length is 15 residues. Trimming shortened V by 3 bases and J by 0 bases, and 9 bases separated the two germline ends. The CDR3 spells CASSDQGSSGNTIYF. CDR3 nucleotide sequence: TGCGCCAGCAGTGATCAGGGGTCCTCTGGAAACACCATATATTTT.

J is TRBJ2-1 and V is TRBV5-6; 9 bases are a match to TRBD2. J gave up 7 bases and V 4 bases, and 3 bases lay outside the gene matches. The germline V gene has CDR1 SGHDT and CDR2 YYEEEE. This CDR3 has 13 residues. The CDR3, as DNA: TGTGCCAGCAGCCGACTAGCGGCTAATGAGCAGTTCTTC. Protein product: CASSRLAANEQFF.

The CDR3: CASSQGPSDYEQYF. The CDR3 DNA follows: TGTGCCAGCAGCCAAGGGCCCTCTGATTACGAGCAGTACTTC. This rearrangement joins TRBV3-1 (or the pseudogene TRBV3-2) to TRBJ2-7; D remains unclear. V was pared by 1 base and J by 4 bases, with 11 bases between. This CDR3 spans 14 amino acids. Per the germline V gene, CDR1 is LGHDT and CDR2 is YNNKEL (reference sequence).

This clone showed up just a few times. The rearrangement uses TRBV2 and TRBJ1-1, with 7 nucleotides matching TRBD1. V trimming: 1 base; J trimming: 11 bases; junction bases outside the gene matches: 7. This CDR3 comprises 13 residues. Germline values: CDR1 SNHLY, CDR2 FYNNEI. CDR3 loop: CASSEVPGTVAFF. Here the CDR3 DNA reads TGTGCCAGCAGTGAAGTTCCCGGGACAGTGGCTTTCTTT. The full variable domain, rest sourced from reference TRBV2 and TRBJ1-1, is EPEVTQTPSHQVTQMGQEVILRCVPISNHLYFYWYRQILGQKVEFLVSFYNNEISEKSEIFDDQFSVERPDGSNFTLKIRSTKLEDSAMYFCASSEVPGTVAFFGQGTRLTVV.

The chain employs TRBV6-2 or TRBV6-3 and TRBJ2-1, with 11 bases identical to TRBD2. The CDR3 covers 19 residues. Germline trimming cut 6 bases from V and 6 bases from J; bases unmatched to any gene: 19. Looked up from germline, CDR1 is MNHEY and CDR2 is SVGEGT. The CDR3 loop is CASSPTSGGPELPLNEQFF. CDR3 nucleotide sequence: TGTGCCAGCAGCCCTACTAGCGGGGGACCCGAGCTCCCACTCAATGAGCAGTTCTTC.

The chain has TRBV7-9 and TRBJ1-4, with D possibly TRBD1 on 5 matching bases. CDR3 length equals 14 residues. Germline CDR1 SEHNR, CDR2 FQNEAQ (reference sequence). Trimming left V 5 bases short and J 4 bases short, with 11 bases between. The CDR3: CASSQVGGNEKLFF. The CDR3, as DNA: TGTGCCAGCAGCCAGGTGGGGGGTAATGAAAAACTGTTTTTT.

As DNA, the CDR3 is TGTGCCACGGGGGGCCAAAAGGACCAGCCCCAGCATTTT. Translating gives CATGGQKDQPQHF. V and J are TRBV6-5 and TRBJ1-5; D possibly corresponds to TRBD1 (6 bases). Germline V gives CDR1 MNHEY, CDR2 SVGAGI. Between the trimmed V and J ends, which lost 10 bases and 7 bases, there was a span of 17 bases. The CDR3 contains 13 residues.

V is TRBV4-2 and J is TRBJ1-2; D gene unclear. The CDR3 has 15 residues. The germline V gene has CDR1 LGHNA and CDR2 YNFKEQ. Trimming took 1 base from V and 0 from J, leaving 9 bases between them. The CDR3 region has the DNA TGTGCCAGCAGCCAAGCGGGTGTCTCTAACTATGGCTACACCTTC. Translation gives CASSQAGVSNYGYTF.

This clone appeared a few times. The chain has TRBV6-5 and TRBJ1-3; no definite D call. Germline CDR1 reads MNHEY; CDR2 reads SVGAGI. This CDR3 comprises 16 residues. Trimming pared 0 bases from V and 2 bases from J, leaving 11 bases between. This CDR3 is CASSYSSALTGNTIYF. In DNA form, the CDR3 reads TGTGCCAGCAGTTACTCGAGCGCGCTCACTGGAAACACCATATATTTT.

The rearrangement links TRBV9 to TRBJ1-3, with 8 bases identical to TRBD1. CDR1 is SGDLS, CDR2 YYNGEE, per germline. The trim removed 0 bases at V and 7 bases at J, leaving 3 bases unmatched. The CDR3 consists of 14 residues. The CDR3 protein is CASSVGTGRNTIYF. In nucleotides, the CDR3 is TGTGCCAGCAGCGTAGGGACAGGGAGGAACACCATATATTTT. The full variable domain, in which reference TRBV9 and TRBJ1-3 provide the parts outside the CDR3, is DSGVTQTPKHLITATGQRVTLRCSPRSGDLSVYWYQQSLDQGLQFLIQYYNGEERAKGNILERFSAQQFPDLHSELNLSSLELGDSALYFCASSVGTGRNTIYFGEGSWLTVV.

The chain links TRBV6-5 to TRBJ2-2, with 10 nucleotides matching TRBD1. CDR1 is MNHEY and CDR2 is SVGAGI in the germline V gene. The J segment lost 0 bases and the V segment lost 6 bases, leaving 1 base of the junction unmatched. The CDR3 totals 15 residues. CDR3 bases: TGTGCCAGCAGGGGACAGGGGACGAACACCGGGGAGCTGTTTTTT. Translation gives CASRGQGTNTGELFF.

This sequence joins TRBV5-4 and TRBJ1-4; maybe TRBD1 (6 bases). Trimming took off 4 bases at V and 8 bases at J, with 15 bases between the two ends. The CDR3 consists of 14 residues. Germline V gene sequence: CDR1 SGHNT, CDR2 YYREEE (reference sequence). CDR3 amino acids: CASSLRQAGEKLFF. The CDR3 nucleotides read TGTGCCAGCAGCCTAAGACAGGCGGGCGAAAAACTGTTTTTT.

The CDR3: CASSSYRGSSYEQYF. The CDR3 region has the DNA TGTGCCAGCAGTTCCTACAGGGGAAGCTCCTACGAGCAGTACTTC. This rearrangement joins TRBV6-2 or TRBV6-3 to TRBJ2-7; 7 nucleotides align to TRBD1. V shed 4 bases and J 0 bases; nucleotides not matched to a gene: 6. CDR1 is MNHEY, CDR2 SVGEGT, per germline. There are 15 residues in the CDR3.

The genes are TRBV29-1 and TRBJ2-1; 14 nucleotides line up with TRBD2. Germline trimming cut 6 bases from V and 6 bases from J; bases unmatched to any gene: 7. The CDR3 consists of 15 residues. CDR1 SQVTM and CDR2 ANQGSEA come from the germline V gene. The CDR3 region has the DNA TGCAGCGTCTTCAGACTAGCGGGGGGGGCCAATGAGCAGTTCTTC. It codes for CSVFRLAGGANEQFF.

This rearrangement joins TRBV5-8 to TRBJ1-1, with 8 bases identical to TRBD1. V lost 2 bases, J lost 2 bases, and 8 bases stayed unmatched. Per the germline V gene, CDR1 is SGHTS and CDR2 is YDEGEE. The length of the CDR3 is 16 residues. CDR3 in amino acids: CASSFSQGQGNTEAFF. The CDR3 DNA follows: TGTGCCAGCAGCTTTTCCCAAGGACAGGGAAACACTGAAGCTTTCTTT.

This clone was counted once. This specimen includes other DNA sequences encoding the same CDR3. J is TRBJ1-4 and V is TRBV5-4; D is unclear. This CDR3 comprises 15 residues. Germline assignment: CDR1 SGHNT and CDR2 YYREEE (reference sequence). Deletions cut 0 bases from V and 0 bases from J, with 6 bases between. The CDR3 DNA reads TGTGCCAGCAGCTTGGGAGGTGCAACTAATGAAAAACTGTTTTTT. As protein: CASSLGGATNEKLFF.

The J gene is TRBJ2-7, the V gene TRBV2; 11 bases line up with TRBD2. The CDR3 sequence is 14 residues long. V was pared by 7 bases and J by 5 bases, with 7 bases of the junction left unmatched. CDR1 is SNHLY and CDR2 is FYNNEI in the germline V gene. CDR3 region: CASIKTSGRNEQYF. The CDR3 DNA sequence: TGTGCCAGCATTAAAACTAGCGGGAGAAACGAGCAGTACTTC.

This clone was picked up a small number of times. CDR3 residues: CASSPLEEGVRYGYTF. DNA of the CDR3: TGTGCCAGCAGCCCCCTCGAGGAGGGCGTGAGATATGGCTACACCTTC. V is TRBV5-4 and J is TRBJ1-2; D is unresolved. The V and J ends lost 4 bases and 5 bases respectively, with 21 bases between them. Germline V gene sequence: CDR1 SGHNT, CDR2 YYREEE (reference sequence). The CDR3 is 16 amino acids.

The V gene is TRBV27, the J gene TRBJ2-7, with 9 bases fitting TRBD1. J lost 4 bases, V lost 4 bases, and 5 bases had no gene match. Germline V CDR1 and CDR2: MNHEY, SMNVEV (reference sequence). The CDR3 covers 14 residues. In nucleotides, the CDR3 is TGTGCCAGCAGTTCAACAGGGGGCGCGTACGAGCAGTACTTC. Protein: CASSSTGGAYEQYF.

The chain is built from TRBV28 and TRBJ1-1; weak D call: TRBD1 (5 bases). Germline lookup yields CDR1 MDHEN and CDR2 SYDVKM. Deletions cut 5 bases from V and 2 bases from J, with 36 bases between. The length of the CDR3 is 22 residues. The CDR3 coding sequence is TGTGCCAGCAGTCCCCTGACAGAACTTGCCGGTAGGACCCAGGATGTAAACACTGAAGCTTTCTTT. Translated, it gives CASSPLTELAGRTQDVNTEAFF.

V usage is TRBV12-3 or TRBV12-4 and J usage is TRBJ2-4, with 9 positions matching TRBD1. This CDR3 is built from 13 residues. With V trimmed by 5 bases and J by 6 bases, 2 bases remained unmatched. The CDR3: CASSGQGRNIQYF. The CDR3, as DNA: TGTGCCAGCAGTGGACAGGGGCGAAACATTCAGTACTTC.